A selection of T cell receptor beta chains follows, all from one sample in a study of cytomegalovirus exposure and HLA in healthy donors. The data were produced by immunoSEQ multiplex PCR, yet TCRdb's version contains in-frame clones alone and is incomplete. The sample has 91,000 or so clones; the top ten hold just under 3.5%. Sequencing was carried out using PBMCs. The origin of the receptors is a woman in her 30s in good health and CMV-seronegative. Each CDR3 is given with its conserved first and last residue. The order of the fields is D gene, V gene, J gene, CDR3 protein, CDR3 DNA. The D gene is left open where the match is weak.

>NA|TRBV4-1|TRBJ1-2
CASSQVAEYGYTF
TGCGCCAGCAGCCAAGTCGCGGAATATGGCTACACCTTC
>NA|TRBV19|TRBJ2-7
CASSIKENRGSEQYF
TGTGCCAGTAGTATCAAAGAAAACCGCGGATCCGAGCAGTACTTC
>TRBD1|TRBV18|TRBJ2-7
CASSLGTGEGYEQYF
TGTGCCAGCTCCCTCGGGACAGGGGAGGGGTACGAGCAGTACTTC
>NA|TRBV7-9|TRBJ1-3
CASSFPRGGESRGNTIYF
TGTGCCAGCAGCTTTCCTCGGGGGGGGGAGTCCCGTGGAAACACCATATATTTT
>TRBD1|TRBV29-1|TRBJ2-7
CSVGDRRDSYEQYF
TGCAGCGTGGGGGACAGGCGAGATTCCTACGAGCAGTACTTC
>NA|TRBV18|TRBJ2-5
CASSVGEETQYF
TGTGCCAGCTCAGTCGGAGAAGAGACCCAGTACTTC
>TRBD1|TRBV28|TRBJ2-5
CASSRDRGARTQYF
TGTGCCAGCAGTCGGGACAGGGGAGCGAGGACCCAGTACTTC
>TRBD1|TRBV19|TRBJ1-1
CASSPRTGTSAGTEAFF
TGTGCCAGTAGTCCCAGGACAGGGACGAGTGCGGGCACTGAAGCTTTCTTT
>NA|TRBV19|TRBJ2-7
CASTQGWAPYEQYF
TGTGCCAGTACCCAGGGTTGGGCTCCCTACGAGCAGTACTTC
>TRBD1|TRBV27|TRBJ2-7
CASSSLLDRVLRLYF
TGTGCCAGCAGTTCCCTTTTAGACAGGGTGTTGAGACTGTACTTC
>TRBD2|TRBV27|TRBJ2-1
CASSSSSGAYNEQFF
TGTGCCAGCAGTTCTTCTAGCGGGGCCTACAATGAGCAGTTCTTC
>TRBD2|TRBV15|TRBJ2-7
CATGEGAGGTYEQYF
TGTGCCACCGGGGAGGGAGCGGGGGGAACCTACGAGCAGTACTTC
>NA|TRBV10-3|TRBJ2-3
CAISESRPTDTQYF
TGTGCCATCAGTGAGTCGCGGCCCACAGATACGCAGTATTTT
>NA|TRBV7-2|TRBJ1-1
CASSQERTEGTEAFF
TGTGCCAGCAGCCAAGAAAGGACGGAGGGCACTGAAGCTTTCTTT
>NA|TRBV6-5|TRBJ1-2
CASSENTHHGYTF
TGTGCCAGCAGTGAAAACACCCACCATGGCTACACCTTC
>NA|TRBV7-8|TRBJ1-5
CASSLRRLQGRDQPQHF
TGTGCCAGCAGCCTTAGAAGACTACAGGGTAGAGATCAGCCCCAGCATTTT
>NA|TRBV28|TRBJ2-7
CASFRGSYEQYF
TGTGCCAGCTTCCGGGGGTCCTACGAGCAGTACTTC
>NA|TRBV25-1|TRBJ1-1
CASSESTGTEAFF
TGTGCCAGCAGTGAATCCACAGGCACTGAAGCTTTCTTT
>TRBD2|TRBV28|TRBJ2-7
CASSPGLAGGGLSYEQYF
TGTGCCAGCAGTCCGGGACTAGCGGGAGGAGGCCTCTCCTACGAGCAGTACTTC
>TRBD1|TRBV19|TRBJ1-1
CASKMGQANTEAFF
TGTGCCAGTAAAATGGGACAGGCGAACACTGAAGCTTTCTTT